Below are 4 T cell receptor beta chains sequenced from a single sample in a study of blood T cell repertoires in COVID-19. Produced via immunoSEQ multiplex PCR; TCRdb's table is partial and in-frame only. The sample comprises around 62,000 clones, 84% of which are singletons, and 7.5% to 9.5% rests with the top ten. Sequenced input: peripheral blood. Every receptor here comes from a man aged 50-59 years with active COVID-19.

This clone was found a few times. The gene calls are TRBV9 and TRBJ1-3; D gene uncertain. Germline assignment: CDR1 SGDLS and CDR2 YYNGEE. The CDR3 sequence is 15 residues long. V was pared by 3 bases and J by 0 bases, with 10 bases between. In DNA form, the CDR3 reads TGTGCCAGCAGCGCAAACGGGGACTCTGGAAACACCATATATTTT. Protein sequence: CASSANGDSGNTIYF.

The chain links TRBV6-2 or TRBV6-3 to TRBJ2-7; no clear D gene. The CDR3 runs 16 residues. The germline V gene encodes CDR1 MNHEY and CDR2 SVGEGT. Trimming left V 5 bases short and J 2 bases short, with 19 bases between. The CDR3 nucleotides read TGTGCCAGCAGTCACCCGTTTGCAGACTCTCCCTACGAGCAGTACTTC. Translation gives CASSHPFADSPYEQYF.

The rearrangement links TRBV25-1 to TRBJ2-5; perhaps TRBD1 as D (5 bases). The CDR3 runs to 14 residues. Germline V lookup: CDR1 MGHDK, CDR2 SYGVNS. Trimming left V 6 bases short and J 2 bases short, with 13 bases between. CDR3 sequence: CASRLGQGQETQYF. The CDR3 DNA follows: TGTGCCAGCAGACTTGGTCAGGGACAAGAGACCCAGTACTTC. The full variable domain, in which reference TRBV25-1 and TRBJ2-5 provide the parts outside the CDR3, is EADIYQTPRYLVIGTGKKITLECSQTMGHDKMYWYQQDPGMELHLIHYSYGVNSTEKGDLSSESTVSRIRTEHFPLTLESARPSHTSQYLCASRLGQGQETQYFGPGTRLLVL.

The CDR3 loop is CASSLGALSYNEQFF. Here the CDR3 DNA reads TGTGCCAGCAGCTTAGGGGCTCTCTCCTACAATGAGCAGTTCTTC. The chain employs TRBV7-2 and TRBJ2-1; D is ambiguous. The germline V gene has CDR1 SGHTA and CDR2 FQGNSA. The CDR3 spans 15 residues. V was clipped by 1 base and J by 0 bases, with 7 bases between them.